This T cell receptor beta chain derives from a study of blood T cell repertoires in COVID-19. This clone was counted once. V lost 2 bases to trimming and J lost 2 bases, with 7 bases between them. The CDR3 spans 14 residues. The germline CDR1 and CDR2 sequences are SGHRS and YFSETQ. Some clones are missing from TCRdb's copy, which holds only in-frame ones; the method was immunoSEQ multiplex PCR. Among roughly 81,000 clones listed, about 85% were seen once. This TCR came from an older woman with acute or convalescent COVID-19. The V call is TRBV5-1, the J call TRBJ1-4; possible D gene TRBD1, 6 bases. Sequencing used peripheral blood. The CDR3 DNA reads TGCGCCAGCAGCTTACAGGGTACTAATGAAAAACTGTTTTTT. Translating it yields CASSLQGTNEKLFF.